The entry below describes one T cell receptor (beta chain). Its antigen is unidentified. This record belongs to a study of blood T cells in healthy people across ages. Notes on the study in general: Getting older went along with TCR beta diversity per million T cells dropping roughly linearly.

The germline gives CDR1 SGHNT, CDR2 YENEEA. V was pared by 1 base and J by 4 bases, with 3 bases of the junction left unmatched. CDR3 length: 15 amino acids. Researchers report isolating at least 6.5 million PBMCs per sample. Together with a sample-barcoded 5' primer, a J-beta primer mix was included in a second PCR lasting roughly 6 to 12 cycles. Each CDR3 protein gets one entry after TCRdb re-called the 5' RACE reads with MiXCR. The sample holds 800,000 to 900,000 distinct CDR3 sequences, less than 80% seen once. Sequencing used blood. This rearrangement joins TRBV11-3 to TRBJ2-3; TRBD2 aligns across 9 bases. The origin of this receptor is a man aged 30 to 39 in good health. In nucleotides, the CDR3 is TGTGCCAGCAGCTTAGGTAGCGGGGGCGCAGATACGCAGTATTTT. Its translation is CASSLGSGGADTQYF.